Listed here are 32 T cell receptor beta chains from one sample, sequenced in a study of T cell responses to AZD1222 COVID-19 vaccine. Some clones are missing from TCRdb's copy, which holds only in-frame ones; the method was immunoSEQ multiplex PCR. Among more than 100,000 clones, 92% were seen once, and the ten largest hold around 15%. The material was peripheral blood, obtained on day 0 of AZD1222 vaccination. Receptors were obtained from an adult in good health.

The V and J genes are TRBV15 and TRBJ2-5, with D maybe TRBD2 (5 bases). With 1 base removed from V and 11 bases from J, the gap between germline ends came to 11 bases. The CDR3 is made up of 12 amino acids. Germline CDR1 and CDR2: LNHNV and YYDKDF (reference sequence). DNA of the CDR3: TGTGCCACCAGCAGAGTCGGAGGATCTCAGTACTTC. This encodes CATSRVGGSQYF. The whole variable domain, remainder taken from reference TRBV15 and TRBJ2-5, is DAMVIQNPRYQVTQFGKPVTLSCSQTLNHNVMYWYQQKSSQAPKLLFHYYDKDFNNEADTPDNFQSRRPNTSFCFLDIRSPGLGDTAMYLCATSRVGGSQYFGPGTRLLVL.

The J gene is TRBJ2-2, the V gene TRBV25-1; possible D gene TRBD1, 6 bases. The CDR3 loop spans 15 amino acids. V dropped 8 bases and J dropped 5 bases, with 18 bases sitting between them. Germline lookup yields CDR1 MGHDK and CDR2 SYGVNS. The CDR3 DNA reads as TGTGCCAGCTTGGGGGCGGGCCACATAACCGGGGAGCTGTTTTTT. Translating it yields CASLGAGHITGELFF.

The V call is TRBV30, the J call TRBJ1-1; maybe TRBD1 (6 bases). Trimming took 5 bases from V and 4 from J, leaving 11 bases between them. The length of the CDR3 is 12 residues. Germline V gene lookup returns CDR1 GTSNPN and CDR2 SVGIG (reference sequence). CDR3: CAWGGGGTEAFF. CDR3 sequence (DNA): TGTGCCTGGGGGGGCGGGGGCACTGAAGCTTTCTTT.

The CDR3 sequence is CASSFGGWGLYNEQFF. The DNA for the CDR3 is TGTGCCAGCAGCTTCGGGGGATGGGGACTCTACAATGAGCAGTTCTTC. This chain connects TRBV5-4 to TRBJ2-1; weak D call: TRBD2 (6 bases). There are 16 residues in the CDR3. V lost 2 bases to trimming and J lost 3 bases, with 15 bases between them. Germline CDR1 and CDR2: SGHNT and YYREEE (reference sequence).

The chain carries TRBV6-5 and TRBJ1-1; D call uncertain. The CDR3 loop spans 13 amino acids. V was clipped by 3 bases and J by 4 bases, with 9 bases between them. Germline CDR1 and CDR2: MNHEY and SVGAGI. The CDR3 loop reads CASSYSDFTEAFF. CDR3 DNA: TGTGCCAGCAGTTATTCGGACTTCACTGAAGCTTTCTTT.

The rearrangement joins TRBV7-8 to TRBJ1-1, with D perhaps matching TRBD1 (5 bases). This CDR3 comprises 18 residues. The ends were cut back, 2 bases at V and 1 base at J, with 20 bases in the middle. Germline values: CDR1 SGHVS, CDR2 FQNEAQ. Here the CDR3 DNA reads TGTGCCAGCAGCTTAAAAGGGGTATTTGCGGCAGGGAACACTGAAGCTTTCTTT. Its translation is CASSLKGVFAAGNTEAFF.

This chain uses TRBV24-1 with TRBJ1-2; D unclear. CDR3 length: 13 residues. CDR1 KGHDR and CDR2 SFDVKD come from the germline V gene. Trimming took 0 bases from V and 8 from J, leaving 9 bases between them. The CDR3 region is CATSDLSGEGYTF. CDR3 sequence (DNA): TGTGCCACCAGTGATTTGTCGGGAGAAGGCTACACCTTC.

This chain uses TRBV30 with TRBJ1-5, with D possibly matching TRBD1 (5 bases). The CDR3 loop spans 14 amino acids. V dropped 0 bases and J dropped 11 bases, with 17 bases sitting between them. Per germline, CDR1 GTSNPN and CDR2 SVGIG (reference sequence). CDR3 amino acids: CAWSVTAGRGTQHF. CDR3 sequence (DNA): TGTGCCTGGAGTGTAACGGCAGGACGGGGGACCCAGCATTTT.

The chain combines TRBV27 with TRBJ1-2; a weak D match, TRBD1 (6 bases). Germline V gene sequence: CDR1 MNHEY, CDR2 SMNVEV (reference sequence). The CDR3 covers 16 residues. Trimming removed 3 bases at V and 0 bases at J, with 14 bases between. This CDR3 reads CASSLSGESANYGYTF. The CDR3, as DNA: TGTGCCAGCAGTTTGTCAGGGGAGTCGGCTAACTATGGCTACACCTTC.

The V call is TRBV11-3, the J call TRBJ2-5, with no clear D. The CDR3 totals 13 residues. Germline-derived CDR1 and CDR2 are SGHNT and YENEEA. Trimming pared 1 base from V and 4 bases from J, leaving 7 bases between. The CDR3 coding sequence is TGTGCCAGCAGCTTAGGTCAAAGAGAGACCCAGTACTTC. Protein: CASSLGQRETQYF.

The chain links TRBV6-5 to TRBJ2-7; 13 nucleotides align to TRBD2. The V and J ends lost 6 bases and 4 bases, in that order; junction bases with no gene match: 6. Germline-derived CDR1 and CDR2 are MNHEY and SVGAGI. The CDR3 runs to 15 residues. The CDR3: CASSPGTSGVYEQYF. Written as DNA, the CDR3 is TGTGCCAGCAGCCCCGGGACTAGCGGGGTTTACGAGCAGTACTTC.

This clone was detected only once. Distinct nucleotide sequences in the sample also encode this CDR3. The CDR3 DNA sequence: TGTGCCAGCAGCGTAGATCTATCCGGGGAGCTGTTTTTT. This sequence encodes CASSVDLSGELFF. The chain carries TRBV9 and TRBJ2-2; D unresolved. The CDR3 contains 13 residues. The ends were cut back, 0 bases at V and 6 bases at J, with 6 bases in the middle. Germline lookup yields CDR1 SGDLS and CDR2 YYNGEE.

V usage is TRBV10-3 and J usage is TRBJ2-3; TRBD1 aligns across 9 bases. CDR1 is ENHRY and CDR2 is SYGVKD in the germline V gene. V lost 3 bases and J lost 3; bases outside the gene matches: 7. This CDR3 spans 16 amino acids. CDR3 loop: CAISETGTGRTDTQYF. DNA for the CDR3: TGTGCCATCAGTGAAACCGGGACAGGGCGAACAGATACGCAGTATTTT.

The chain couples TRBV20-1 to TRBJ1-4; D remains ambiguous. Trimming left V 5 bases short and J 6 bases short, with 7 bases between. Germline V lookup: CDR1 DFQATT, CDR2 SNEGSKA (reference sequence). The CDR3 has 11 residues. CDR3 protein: CSAPLDEKLFF. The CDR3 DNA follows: TGCAGTGCTCCCCTCGATGAAAAACTGTTTTTT.

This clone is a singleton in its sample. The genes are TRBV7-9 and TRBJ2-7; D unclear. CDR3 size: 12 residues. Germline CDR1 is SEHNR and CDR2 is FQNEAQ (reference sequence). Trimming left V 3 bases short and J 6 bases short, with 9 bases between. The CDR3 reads CASSFPLREQYF. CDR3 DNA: TGTGCCAGCAGCTTCCCTCTGCGCGAGCAGTACTTC.

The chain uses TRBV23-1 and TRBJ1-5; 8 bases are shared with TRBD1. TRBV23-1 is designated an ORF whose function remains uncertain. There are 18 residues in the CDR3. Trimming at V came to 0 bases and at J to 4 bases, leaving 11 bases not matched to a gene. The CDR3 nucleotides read TGCGCCAGCAGTCAATCGGTGACAGGGGTCTCTCGAAATCAGCCCCAGCATTTT. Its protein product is CASSQSVTGVSRNQPQHF.

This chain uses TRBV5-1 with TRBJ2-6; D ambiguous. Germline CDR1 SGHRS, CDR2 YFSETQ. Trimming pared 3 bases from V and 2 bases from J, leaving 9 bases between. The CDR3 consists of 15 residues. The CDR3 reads CASSSDPTGANVLTF. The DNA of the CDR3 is TGCGCCAGCAGCTCGGACCCAACTGGGGCCAACGTCCTGACTTTC.

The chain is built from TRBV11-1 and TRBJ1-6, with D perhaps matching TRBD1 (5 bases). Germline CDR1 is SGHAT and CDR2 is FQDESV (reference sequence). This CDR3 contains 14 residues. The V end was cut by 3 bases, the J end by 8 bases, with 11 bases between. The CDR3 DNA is TGTGCCAGCAGCTTTCCGCCGGGGGATTCACCCCTCCACTTT. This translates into CASSFPPGDSPLHF.

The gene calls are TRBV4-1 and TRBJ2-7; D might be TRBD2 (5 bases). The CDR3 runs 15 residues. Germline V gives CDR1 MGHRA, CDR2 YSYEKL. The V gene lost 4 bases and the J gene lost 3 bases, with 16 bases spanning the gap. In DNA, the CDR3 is TGCGCCAGCAGCCCCTTAAGCGGCCAGAACTACGAGCAGTACTTC. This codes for CASSPLSGQNYEQYF.

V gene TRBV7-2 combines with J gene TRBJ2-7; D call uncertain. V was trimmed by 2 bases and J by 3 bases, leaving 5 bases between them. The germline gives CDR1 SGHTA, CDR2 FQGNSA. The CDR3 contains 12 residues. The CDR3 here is CASSLLVYEQYF. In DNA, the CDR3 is TGTGCCAGCAGCTTATTAGTCTACGAGCAGTACTTC.

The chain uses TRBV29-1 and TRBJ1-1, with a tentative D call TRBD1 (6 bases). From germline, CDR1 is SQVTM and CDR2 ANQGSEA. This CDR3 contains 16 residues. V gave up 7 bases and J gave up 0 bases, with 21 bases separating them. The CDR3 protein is CSAAQGHRPMNTEAFF. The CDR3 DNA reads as TGCAGCGCTGCGCAGGGACATCGACCCATGAACACTGAAGCTTTCTTT.

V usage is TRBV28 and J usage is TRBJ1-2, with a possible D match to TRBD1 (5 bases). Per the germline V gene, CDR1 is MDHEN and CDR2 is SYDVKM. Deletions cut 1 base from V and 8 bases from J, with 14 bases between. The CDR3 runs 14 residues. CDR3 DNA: TGTGCCAGCAGTTTATTATCTCAGGGTAGGGGCTACACCTTC. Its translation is CASSLLSQGRGYTF.

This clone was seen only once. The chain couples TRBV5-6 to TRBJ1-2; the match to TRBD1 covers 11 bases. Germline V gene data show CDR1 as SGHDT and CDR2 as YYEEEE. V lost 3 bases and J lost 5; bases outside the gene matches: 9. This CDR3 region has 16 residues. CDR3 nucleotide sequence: TGTGCCAGCAGCTCCTTAGGACAGGGGGCGGATTATGGCTACACCTTC. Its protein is CASSSLGQGADYGYTF.

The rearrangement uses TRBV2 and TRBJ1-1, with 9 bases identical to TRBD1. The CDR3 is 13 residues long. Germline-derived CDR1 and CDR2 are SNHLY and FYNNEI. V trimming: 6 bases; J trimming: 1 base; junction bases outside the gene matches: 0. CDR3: CASRDRGNTEAFF. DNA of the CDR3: TGTGCCAGCAGGGACAGGGGGAACACTGAAGCTTTCTTT.

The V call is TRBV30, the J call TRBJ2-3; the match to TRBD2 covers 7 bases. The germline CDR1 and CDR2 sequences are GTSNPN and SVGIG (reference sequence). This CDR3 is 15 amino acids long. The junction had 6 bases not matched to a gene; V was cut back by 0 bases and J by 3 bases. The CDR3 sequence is CAWSVGGRVTDTQYF. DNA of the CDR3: TGTGCCTGGAGTGTGGGCGGGAGAGTGACAGATACGCAGTATTTT.

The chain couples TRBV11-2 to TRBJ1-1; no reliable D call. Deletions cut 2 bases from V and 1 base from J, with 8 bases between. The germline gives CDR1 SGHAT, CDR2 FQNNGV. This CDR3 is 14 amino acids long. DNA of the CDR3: TGTGCCAGCAGCTTAAACGTAGAGAACACTGAAGCTTTCTTT. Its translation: CASSLNVENTEAFF.

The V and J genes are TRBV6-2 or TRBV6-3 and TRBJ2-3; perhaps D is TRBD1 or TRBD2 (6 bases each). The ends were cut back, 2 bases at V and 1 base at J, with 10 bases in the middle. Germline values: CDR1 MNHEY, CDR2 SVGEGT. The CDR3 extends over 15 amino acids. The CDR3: CASSYDGGGTDTQYF. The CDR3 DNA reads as TGTGCCAGCAGTTACGACGGGGGCGGCACAGATACGCAGTATTTT.

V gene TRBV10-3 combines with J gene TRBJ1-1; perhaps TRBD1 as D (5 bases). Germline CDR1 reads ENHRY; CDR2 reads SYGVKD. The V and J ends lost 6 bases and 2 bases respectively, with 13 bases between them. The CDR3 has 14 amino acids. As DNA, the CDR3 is TGTGCCATCAGGGAGACAGAGTTTAACACTGAAGCTTTCTTT. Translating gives CAIRETEFNTEAFF.

The CDR3 coding sequence is TGTGCCAGCAGCTTGTGGGGTGAGGAGCAGTTCTTC. This translates into CASSLWGEEQFF. V usage is TRBV5-4 and J usage is TRBJ2-1; D is unclear. The germline V gene has CDR1 SGHNT and CDR2 YYREEE (reference sequence). Trimming took off 1 base at V and 10 bases at J, with 9 bases between the two ends. This CDR3 region has 12 residues.

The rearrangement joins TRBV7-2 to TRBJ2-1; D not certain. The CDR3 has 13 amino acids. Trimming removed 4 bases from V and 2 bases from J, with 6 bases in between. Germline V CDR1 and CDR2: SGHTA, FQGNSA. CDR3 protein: CASSSPPYNEQFF. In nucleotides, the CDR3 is TGTGCCAGCAGCTCCCCGCCCTACAATGAGCAGTTCTTC. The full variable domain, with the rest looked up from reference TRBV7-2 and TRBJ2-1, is GAGVSQSPSNKVTEKGKDVELRCDPISGHTALYWYRQSLGQGLEFLIYFQGNSAPDKSGLPSDRFSAERTGGSVSTLTIQRTQQEDSAVYLCASSSPPYNEQFFGPGTRLTVL.

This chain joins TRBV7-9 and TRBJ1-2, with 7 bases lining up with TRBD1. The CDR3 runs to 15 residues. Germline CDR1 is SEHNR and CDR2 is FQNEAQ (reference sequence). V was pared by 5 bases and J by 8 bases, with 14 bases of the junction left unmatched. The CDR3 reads CASSRWDRRDEGYTF. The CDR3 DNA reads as TGTGCCAGCAGCCGTTGGGACAGACGAGACGAGGGCTACACCTTC.

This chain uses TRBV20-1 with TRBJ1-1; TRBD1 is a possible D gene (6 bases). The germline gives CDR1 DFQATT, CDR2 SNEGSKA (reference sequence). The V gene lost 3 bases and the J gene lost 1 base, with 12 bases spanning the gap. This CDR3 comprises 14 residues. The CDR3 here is CSASPGGKNTEAFF. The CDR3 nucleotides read TGCAGTGCTAGTCCGGGGGGCAAGAACACTGAAGCTTTCTTT.